This T cell receptor (beta chain) appears in the sequencing data of a study of metastatic and nonmetastatic thyroid tumors. Study summary: Samples came from malignant and benign thyroid patients, and repertoires were compared across blood and tumor or nodule tissue. Overall study findings and caveats: Relative to benign nodules, malignant thyroid tumors were reportedly characterized by significantly elevated TCR beta diversity in blood and tumor.

This clone was detected ten times or more. What it binds is not known. The CDR3 has 12 amino acids. Germline V gene data show CDR1 as SEHNR and CDR2 as FQNEAQ (reference sequence). The germline V and J ends were trimmed by 5 bases and 10 bases, with 14 bases remaining between them. No treatment of any kind had been given to any patient before thyroid surgery. Authors' analysis steps: The study's classifier, a distant-metastasis tool for papillary thyroid cancer, was built using CDR3 differences across clinicopathological groups. TCRdb recomputed clones from the PCR reads via MiXCR. In this record, the V and J calls reflect TCRdb's handling and not the investigators' own analysis. The table records 53,000 or so clones, roughly 22% of them present only once.

This TCR was sampled from a female donor with papillary thyroid cancer or a benign thyroid nodule (not recorded which). Some clones in this sample may be carry-over from other donors' samples. The sample comprised blood. The chain employs TRBV7-9 and TRBJ1-1, with TRBD1 as a possible D gene (5 bases). CDR3 amino acids: CASSQGPSVAFF. The CDR3 region has the DNA TGTGCCAGCAGCCAGGGCCCCTCGGTAGCTTTCTTT.